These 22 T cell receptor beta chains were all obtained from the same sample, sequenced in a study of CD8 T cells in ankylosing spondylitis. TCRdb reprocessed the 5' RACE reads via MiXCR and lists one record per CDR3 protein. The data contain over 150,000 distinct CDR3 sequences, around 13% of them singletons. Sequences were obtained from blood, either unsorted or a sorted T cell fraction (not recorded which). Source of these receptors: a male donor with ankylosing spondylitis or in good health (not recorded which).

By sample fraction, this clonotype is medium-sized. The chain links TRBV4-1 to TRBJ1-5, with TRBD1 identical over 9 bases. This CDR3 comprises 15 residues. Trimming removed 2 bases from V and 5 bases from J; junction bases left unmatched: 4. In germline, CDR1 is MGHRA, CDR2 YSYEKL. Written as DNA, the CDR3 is TGCGCCAGCAGCCAAACCCGACAGGGGGATCAGCCCCAGCATTTT. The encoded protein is CASSQTRQGDQPQHF.

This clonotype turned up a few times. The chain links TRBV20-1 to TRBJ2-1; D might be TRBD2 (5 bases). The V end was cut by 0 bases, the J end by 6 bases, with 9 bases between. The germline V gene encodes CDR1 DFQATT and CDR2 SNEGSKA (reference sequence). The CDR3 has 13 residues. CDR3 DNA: TGCAGTGCTAGAGATCCGGAGGTCAATGAGCAGTTCTTC. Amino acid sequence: CSARDPEVNEQFF.

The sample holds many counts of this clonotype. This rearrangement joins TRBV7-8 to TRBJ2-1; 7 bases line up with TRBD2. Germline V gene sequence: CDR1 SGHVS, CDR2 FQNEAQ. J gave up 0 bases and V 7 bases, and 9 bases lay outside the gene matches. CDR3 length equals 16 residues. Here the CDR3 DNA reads TGTGCCAGCACCCAAACTAGCGCCCGCTCCTACAATGAGCAGTTCTTC. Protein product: CASTQTSARSYNEQFF.

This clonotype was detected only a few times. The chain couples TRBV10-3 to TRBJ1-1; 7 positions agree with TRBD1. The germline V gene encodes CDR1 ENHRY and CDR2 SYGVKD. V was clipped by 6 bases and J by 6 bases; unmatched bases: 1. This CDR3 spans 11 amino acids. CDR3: CAIRGTAEAFF. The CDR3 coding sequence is TGTGCCATCAGGGGGACAGCTGAAGCTTTCTTT.

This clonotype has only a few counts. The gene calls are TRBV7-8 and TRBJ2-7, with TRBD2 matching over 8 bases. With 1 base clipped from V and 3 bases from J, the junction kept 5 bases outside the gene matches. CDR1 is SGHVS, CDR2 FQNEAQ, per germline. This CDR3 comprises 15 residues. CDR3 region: CASSLEVAGLYEQYF. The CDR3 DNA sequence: TGTGCCAGCAGCTTAGAAGTAGCGGGGCTCTACGAGCAGTACTTC.

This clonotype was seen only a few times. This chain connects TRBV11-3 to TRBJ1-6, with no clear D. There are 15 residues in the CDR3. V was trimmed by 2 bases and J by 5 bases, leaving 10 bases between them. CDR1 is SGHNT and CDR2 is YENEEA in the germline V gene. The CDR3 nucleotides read TGTGCCAGCAGCTTAAAGGGAAGAGATAATTCACCCCTCCACTTT. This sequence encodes CASSLKGRDNSPLHF.

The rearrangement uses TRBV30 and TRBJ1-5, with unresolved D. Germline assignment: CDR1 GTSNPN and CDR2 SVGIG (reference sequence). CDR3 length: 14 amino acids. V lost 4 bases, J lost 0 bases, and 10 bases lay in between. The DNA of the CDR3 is TGTGCCTGGACAGGAGGGCATAGCAATCAGCCCCAGCATTTT. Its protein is CAWTGGHSNQPQHF. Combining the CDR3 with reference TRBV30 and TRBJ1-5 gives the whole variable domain SQTIHQWPATLVQPVGSPLSLECTVEGTSNPNLYWYRQAAGRGLQLLFYSVGIGQISSEVPQNLSASRPQDRQFILSSKKLLLSDSGFYLCAWTGGHSNQPQHFGDGTRLSIL.

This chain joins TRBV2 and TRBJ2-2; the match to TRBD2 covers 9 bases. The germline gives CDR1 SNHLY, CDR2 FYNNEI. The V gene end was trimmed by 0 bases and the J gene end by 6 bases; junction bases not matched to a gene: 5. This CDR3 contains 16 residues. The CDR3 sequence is CASSEALRGRAGELFF. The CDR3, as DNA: TGTGCCAGCAGTGAAGCGCTTCGCGGGAGGGCCGGGGAGCTGTTTTTT.

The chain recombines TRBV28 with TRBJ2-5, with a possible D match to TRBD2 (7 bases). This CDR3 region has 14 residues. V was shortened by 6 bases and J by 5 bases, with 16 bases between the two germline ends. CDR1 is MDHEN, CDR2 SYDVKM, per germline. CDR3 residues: CASRVSRGRETQYF. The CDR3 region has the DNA TGTGCCAGCAGGGTTTCGCGGGGGCGGGAGACCCAGTACTTC.

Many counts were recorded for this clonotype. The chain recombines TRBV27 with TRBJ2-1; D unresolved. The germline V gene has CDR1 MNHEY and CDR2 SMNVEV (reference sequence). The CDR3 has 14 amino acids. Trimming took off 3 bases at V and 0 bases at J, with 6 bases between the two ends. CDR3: CASSFQSSYNEQFF. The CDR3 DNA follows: TGTGCCAGCAGTTTCCAGAGCTCCTACAATGAGCAGTTCTTC.

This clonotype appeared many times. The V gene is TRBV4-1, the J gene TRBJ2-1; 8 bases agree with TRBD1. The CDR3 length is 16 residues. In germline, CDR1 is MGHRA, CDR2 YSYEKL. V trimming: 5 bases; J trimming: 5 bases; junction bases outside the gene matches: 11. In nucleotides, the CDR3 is TGCGCCAGCAGCTGGGGTGGGACAGGAGGAGACAATGAGCAGTTCTTC. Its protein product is CASSWGGTGGDNEQFF.

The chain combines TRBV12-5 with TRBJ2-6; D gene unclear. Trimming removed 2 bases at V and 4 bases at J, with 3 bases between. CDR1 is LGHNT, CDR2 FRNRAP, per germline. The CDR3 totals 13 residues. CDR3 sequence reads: CASGLFGANVLTF. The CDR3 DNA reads TGTGCTAGTGGTTTGTTCGGGGCCAACGTCCTGACTTTC.

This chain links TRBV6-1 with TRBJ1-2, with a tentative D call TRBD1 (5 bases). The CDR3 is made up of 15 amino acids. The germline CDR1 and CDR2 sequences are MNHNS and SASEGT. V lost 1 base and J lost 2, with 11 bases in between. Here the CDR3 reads CASSEVGTGNYGYTF. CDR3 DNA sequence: TGTGCCAGCAGTGAAGTTGGGACGGGCAACTATGGCTACACCTTC.

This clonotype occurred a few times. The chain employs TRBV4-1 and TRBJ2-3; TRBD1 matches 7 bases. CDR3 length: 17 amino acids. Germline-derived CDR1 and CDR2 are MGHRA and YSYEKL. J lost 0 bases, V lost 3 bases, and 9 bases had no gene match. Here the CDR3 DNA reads TGCGCCAGCAGCCATCCGAAGACAGGGACCAGCACAGATACGCAGTATTTT. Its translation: CASSHPKTGTSTDTQYF.

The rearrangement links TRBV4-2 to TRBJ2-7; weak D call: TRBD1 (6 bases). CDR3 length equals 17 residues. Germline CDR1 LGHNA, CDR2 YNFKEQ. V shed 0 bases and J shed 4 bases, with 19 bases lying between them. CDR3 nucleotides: TGTGCCAGCAGCCAAGATAGTGGCGGTCGAGGGGGATACGAGCAGTACTTC. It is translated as CASSQDSGGRGGYEQYF.

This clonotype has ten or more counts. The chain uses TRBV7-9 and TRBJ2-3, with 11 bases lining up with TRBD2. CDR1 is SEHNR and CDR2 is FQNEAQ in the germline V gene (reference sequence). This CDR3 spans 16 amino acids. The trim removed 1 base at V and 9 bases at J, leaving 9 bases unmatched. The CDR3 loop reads CASSLVTSGGMETQYF. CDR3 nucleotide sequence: TGTGCCAGCAGCTTAGTCACTAGCGGGGGAATGGAGACGCAGTATTTT.

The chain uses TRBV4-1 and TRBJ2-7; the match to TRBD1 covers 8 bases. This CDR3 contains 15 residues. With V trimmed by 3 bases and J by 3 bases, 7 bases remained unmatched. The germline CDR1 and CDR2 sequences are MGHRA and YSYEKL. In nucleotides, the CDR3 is TGCGCCAGCAGCCATGCGGTCAGGGGGCTCTACGAGCAGTACTTC. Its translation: CASSHAVRGLYEQYF.

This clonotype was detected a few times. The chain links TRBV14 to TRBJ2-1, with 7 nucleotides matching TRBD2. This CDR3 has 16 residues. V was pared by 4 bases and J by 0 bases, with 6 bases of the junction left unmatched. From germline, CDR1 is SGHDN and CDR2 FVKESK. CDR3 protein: CASSPIAGASYNEQFF. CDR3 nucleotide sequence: TGTGCCAGCAGCCCCATAGCGGGTGCCTCCTACAATGAGCAGTTCTTC.

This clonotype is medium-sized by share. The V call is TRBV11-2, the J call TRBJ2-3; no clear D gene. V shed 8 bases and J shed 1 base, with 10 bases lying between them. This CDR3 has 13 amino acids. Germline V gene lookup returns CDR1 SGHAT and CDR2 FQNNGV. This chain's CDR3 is CASLRSGTDTQYF. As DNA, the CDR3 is TGTGCCAGCTTGAGGAGTGGCACAGATACGCAGTATTTT.

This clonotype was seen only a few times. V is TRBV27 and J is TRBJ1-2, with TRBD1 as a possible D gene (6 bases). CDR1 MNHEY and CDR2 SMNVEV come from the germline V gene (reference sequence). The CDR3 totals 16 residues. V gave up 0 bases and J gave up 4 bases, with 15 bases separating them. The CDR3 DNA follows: TGTGCCAGCAGTTTATCCCAGGGGTTGACCGTCTATGGCTACACCTTC. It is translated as CASSLSQGLTVYGYTF.

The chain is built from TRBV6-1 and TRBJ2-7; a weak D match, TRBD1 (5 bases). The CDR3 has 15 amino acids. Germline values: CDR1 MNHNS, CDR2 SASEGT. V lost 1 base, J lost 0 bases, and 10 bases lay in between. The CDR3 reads CASSEVEGDSYEQYF. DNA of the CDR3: TGTGCCAGCAGTGAAGTAGAAGGGGACTCCTACGAGCAGTACTTC.

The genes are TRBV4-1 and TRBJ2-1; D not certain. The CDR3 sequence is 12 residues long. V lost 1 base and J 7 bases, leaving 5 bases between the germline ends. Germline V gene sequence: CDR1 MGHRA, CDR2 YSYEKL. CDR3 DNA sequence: TGCGCCAGCAGCCAAGGGGCAAATGAGCAGTTCTTC. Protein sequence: CASSQGANEQFF.